This T cell receptor (beta chain) was found in a study of control samples from healthy donors and cancer patients. Repertoires were generated with immunoSEQ multiplex PCR, while TCRdb's copy carries only in-frame clones and drops some. The specimen's table records around 190,000 clones. CDR3 length: 11 amino acids. V was shortened by 6 bases and J by 11 bases, with 11 bases between the two germline ends. The germline gives CDR1 MNHNY, CDR2 SVGAGI (reference sequence). This receptor was identified in a woman aged 25 to 39 in good health. The sample comprised blood. The genes are TRBV6-6 and TRBJ1-5; D is unclear. This CDR3 reads CASSTREAQHF. CDR3 sequence (DNA): TGTGCCAGCAGCACAAGGGAAGCCCAGCATTTT.